This T cell receptor beta chain was recorded in a study of cytomegalovirus exposure and HLA in healthy donors. V lost 6 bases and J lost 0, with 11 bases in between. Germline CDR1 reads KGHSH; CDR2 reads LQKENI. This CDR3 region has 14 residues. PCR was performed using 60 Vbeta and 13 Jbeta primers. Using immunoSEQ multiplex PCR, the repertoire was profiled, and TCRdb retains in-frame clones only, with some absent. Here the sample spans some 190,000 clones, about 86% being singletons. The sequence was obtained from a woman between 25 and 40 years old in good health and CMV-seronegative. V and J are TRBV18 and TRBJ1-1, with a tentative D call TRBD1 (6 bases). The source material was PBMCs. The CDR3 DNA follows: TGTGCCAGCTCCCAGGGACACGTGAACACTGAAGCTTTCTTT. This encodes CASSQGHVNTEAFF.